This TCR beta chain emerged from a study of OX40 agonist ivuxolimab in advanced cancers. The wider study: Dosing consisted of intravenous ivuxolimab at 0.01 to 10 mg/kg every 2 weeks.

V lost 0 bases and J 11 bases, leaving 13 bases between the germline ends. The CDR3 consists of 13 residues. The germline CDR1 and CDR2 sequences are MNHEY and SVGAGI. The repertoire was sequenced with immunoSEQ multiplex PCR; TCRdb's copy has only in-frame clones and lacks some. In the table there are approximately 74,000 clones, around 90% of which are singletons. The receptor comes from an adult with an advanced solid tumor such as melanoma, head and neck, liver or kidney cancer. The sequencing here drew on CD4+ or CD8+ T cells sorted from blood, taken in a trial of the OX40 agonist ivuxolimab. The chain employs TRBV6-5 and TRBJ1-1; D perhaps matches TRBD1 (6 bases). CDR3 sequence: CASSYSGGAAAFF. The CDR3 coding sequence is TGTGCCAGCAGTTACTCTGGGGGCGCAGCCGCTTTCTTT.